The 27 T cell receptor beta chains below were found in one sample sequenced in a study of response to subunit inactivated influenza vaccine. TCRdb reprocessed the RT-PCR reads with MiXCR, giving one entry per CDR3 protein. The sample consists of about 570,000 distinct CDR3 sequences, 11% of them appearing once. The sample also formed part of further work on T cells expressing NK-cell markers. According to that study: Scientists made TCR beta cDNA using 5'RACE template switching with UMIs.

The sample in question was PBMCs from blood, obtained on the day of vaccination. These receptors were collected from a man aged 45-65 years who received an inactivated influenza vaccine.

The V and J genes are TRBV6-2 or TRBV6-3 and TRBJ2-2, with D uncertain. The CDR3 extends over 16 amino acids. V shed 2 bases and J shed 9 bases, with 19 bases lying between them. Germline V gene sequence: CDR1 MNHEY, CDR2 SVGEGT. The CDR3 sequence is CASSYRRGSQVWELFF. Here the CDR3 DNA reads TGTGCCAGCAGTTACAGGCGCGGAAGTCAGGTCTGGGAGCTGTTTTTT.

This clonotype was counted between two and nine times. V and J are TRBV10-3 and TRBJ1-1; D is uncertain. The V end lost 0 bases, the J end lost 8 bases, and 22 bases lay between the germline ends. The germline V gene encodes CDR1 ENHRY and CDR2 SYGVKD. This CDR3 is 17 amino acids long. CDR3 bases: TGTGCCATCAGTGAGTCGAGTAATCCCCGAAGCGAGGCGGAAGCTTTCTTT. This translates into CAISESSNPRSEAEAFF.

The V and J genes are TRBV6-2 or TRBV6-3 and TRBJ2-1; the match to TRBD1 covers 7 bases. The germline V gene encodes CDR1 MNHEY and CDR2 SVGEGT. Germline trimming cut 0 bases from V and 5 bases from J; bases unmatched to any gene: 4. The CDR3 contains 15 residues. The CDR3 DNA sequence: TGTGCCAGCAGTTACTCTGGGCAGGGGGACAATGAGCAGTTCTTC. It codes for CASSYSGQGDNEQFF.

The CDR3 sequence: CASSFGGLPSHEQFF. In DNA, the CDR3 is TGTGCCAGCAGCTTTGGGGGACTCCCCTCCCATGAGCAGTTCTTC. The chain is built from TRBV7-2 and TRBJ2-1; D perhaps matches TRBD2 (6 bases). Germline CDR1 SGHTA, CDR2 FQGNSA. The germline V and J ends were trimmed by 3 bases and 8 bases, with 17 bases remaining between them. The CDR3 is made up of 15 amino acids.

The sample holds many counts of this clonotype. J is TRBJ1-1 and V is TRBV28, with D perhaps matching TRBD1 (6 bases). The germline V gene encodes CDR1 MDHEN and CDR2 SYDVKM. The CDR3 contains 12 residues. V lost 6 bases and J 11 bases, leaving 16 bases between the germline ends. The CDR3 region has the DNA TGTGCCAGCAGCCCTACAGGGAGTCACGCTTTCTTT. This sequence encodes CASSPTGSHAFF.

This clonotype came up a few times. The chain is built from TRBV7-8 and TRBJ2-1; D not certain. Between the trimmed V and J ends, which lost 5 bases and 4 bases, there was a span of 15 bases. The CDR3 covers 15 residues. The V gene's germline CDR1 is SGHVS and CDR2 FQNEAQ. The CDR3 DNA follows: TGTGCCAGCAGCCCTTATGGACCGGGTTACAATGAGCAGTTCTTC. Translation: CASSPYGPGYNEQFF.

The chain recombines TRBV12-3 or TRBV12-4 with TRBJ2-3, with 9 bases identical to TRBD1. V gave up 6 bases and J gave up 6 bases; unmatched junction bases: 4. The CDR3 consists of 13 residues. DNA for the CDR3: TGTGCCAGCAGACAGGGGGCTGGTGATACGCAGTATTTT. Its protein is CASRQGAGDTQYF.

In its sample, this clonotype was seen a few times. V gene TRBV4-2 combines with J gene TRBJ2-7, with 9 bases that match TRBD1. The CDR3 covers 16 residues. In germline, CDR1 is LGHNA, CDR2 YNFKEQ. With 1 base clipped from V and 4 bases from J, the junction kept 8 bases outside the gene matches. CDR3 nucleotides: TGTGCCAGCAGCCAAGTGCCGGGACAGGGCCTGTACGAGCAGTACTTC. Its translation is CASSQVPGQGLYEQYF.

This clonotype was detected many times. The chain combines TRBV4-2 with TRBJ2-5; 7 bases are a match to TRBD2. CDR1 is LGHNA and CDR2 is YNFKEQ in the germline V gene. V shed 4 bases and J 2 bases; nucleotides not matched to a gene: 7. The CDR3 extends over 15 amino acids. This chain's CDR3 is CASSPQPGLQETQYF. CDR3 nucleotides: TGTGCCAGCAGCCCACAGCCGGGACTACAAGAGACCCAGTACTTC.

The gene calls are TRBV20-1 and TRBJ2-1; D is ambiguous. Germline loops: CDR1 DFQATT, CDR2 SNEGSKA (reference sequence). The CDR3 covers 12 residues. V lost 0 bases, J lost 10 bases, and 10 bases lay in between. In DNA form, the CDR3 reads TGCAGTGCTAGAGATCTAAGTGGAGAGCAGTTCTTC. Encoded protein: CSARDLSGEQFF.

This clonotype was observed a handful of times. The V gene is TRBV4-3, the J gene TRBJ2-7, with 10 bases that match TRBD1. From germline, CDR1 is LGHNA and CDR2 YSLEER. This CDR3 spans 15 amino acids. Trimming removed 4 bases from V and 2 bases from J; junction bases left unmatched: 5. CDR3 residues: CASSLGQGLTYEQYF. The CDR3 coding sequence is TGCGCCAGCAGCCTGGGACAGGGGTTGACCTACGAGCAGTACTTC.

The table lists this clonotype with many counts. This chain connects TRBV6-5 to TRBJ2-7; D perhaps matches TRBD2 (5 bases). This CDR3 has 15 residues. V dropped 0 bases and J dropped 2 bases, with 11 bases sitting between them. Germline CDR1 MNHEY, CDR2 SVGAGI. Written as DNA, the CDR3 is TGTGCCAGCAGTTACTCGATCTCGGGGACCTACGAGCAGTACTTC. Protein sequence: CASSYSISGTYEQYF.

This chain joins TRBV5-1 and TRBJ1-1; D not certain. Trimming cost V 0 bases and J 0 bases, with 9 bases left between them. Per germline, CDR1 SGHRS and CDR2 YFSETQ. This CDR3 has 15 amino acids. The CDR3: CASSLAYLMNTEAFF. The DNA for the CDR3 is TGCGCCAGCAGCTTGGCCTATCTCATGAACACTGAAGCTTTCTTT.

This clonotype was counted at least ten times. This rearrangement joins TRBV12-3 or TRBV12-4 to TRBJ2-3; perhaps D is TRBD1 or TRBD2 (5 bases each). Between the trimmed V and J ends, which lost 5 bases and 0 bases, there was a span of 12 bases. This CDR3 has 15 amino acids. The CDR3 loop reads CASSRDVTSTDTQYF. Here the CDR3 DNA reads TGTGCCAGCAGTCGGGACGTAACTAGCACAGATACGCAGTATTTT.

This clonotype was counted a few times. V is TRBV7-2 and J is TRBJ2-1; TRBD1 matches 8 bases. J gave up 4 bases and V 1 base, and 3 bases lay outside the gene matches. The CDR3 loop spans 15 amino acids. Germline V gives CDR1 SGHTA, CDR2 FQGNSA. CDR3 DNA: TGTGCCAGCAGCTTAGGGACAGGGCGATACAATGAGCAGTTCTTC. Translation: CASSLGTGRYNEQFF.

This clonotype was counted between two and nine times. The V gene is TRBV5-1, the J gene TRBJ1-2; TRBD1 might be the D (6 bases). The length of the CDR3 is 13 residues. Trimming pared 0 bases from V and 8 bases from J, leaving 11 bases between. In germline, CDR1 is SGHRS, CDR2 YFSETQ. The CDR3 region has the DNA TGCGCCAGCAGCTTGGCCGGGACACCCGGCTACACCTTC. Amino acids: CASSLAGTPGYTF.

This clonotype was picked up many times. The rearrangement links TRBV5-5 to TRBJ2-2; D not certain. CDR1 SGHKS and CDR2 YYEKEE come from the germline V gene (reference sequence). Between the trimmed V and J ends, which lost 4 bases and 0 bases, there was a span of 10 bases. This CDR3 comprises 15 residues. The CDR3 sequence: CASSESVANTGELFF. The CDR3 DNA reads as TGTGCCAGCAGCGAATCCGTCGCGAACACCGGGGAGCTGTTTTTT. Based on the CDR3 plus reference TRBV5-5 and TRBJ2-2, the full variable domain is DAGVTQSPTHLIKTRGQQVTLRCSPISGHKSVSWYQQVLGQGPQFIFQYYEKEERGRGNFPDRFSARQFPNYSSELNVNALLLGDSALYLCASSESVANTGELFFGEGSRLTVL.

The rearrangement joins TRBV24-1 to TRBJ2-1, with a tentative D call TRBD2 (6 bases). This CDR3 has 16 residues. Germline-derived CDR1 and CDR2 are KGHDR and SFDVKD. V was cut by 0 bases and J by 8 bases, with 16 bases left in between. The CDR3 DNA follows: TGTGCCACCAGTGATTTGTCGCGGGATTCCGGCGATGAGCAGTTCTTC. As protein: CATSDLSRDSGDEQFF.

The chain links TRBV20-1 to TRBJ2-1; D not resolved. Germline CDR1 DFQATT, CDR2 SNEGSKA (reference sequence). This CDR3 contains 18 residues. The V end lost 0 bases, the J end lost 2 bases, and 20 bases lay between the germline ends. This CDR3 is CSARDSGSATHTYNEQFF. CDR3 DNA: TGCAGTGCTAGAGATTCCGGCAGCGCCACCCACACCTACAATGAGCAGTTCTTC.

This chain links TRBV24-1 with TRBJ2-2, with TRBD1 identical over 12 bases. The CDR3 extends over 20 amino acids. Germline V CDR1 and CDR2: KGHDR, SFDVKD. With V trimmed by 4 bases and J by 1 base, 12 bases remained unmatched. The CDR3: CATSDPRWDRGRGNTGELFF. The CDR3 nucleotides read TGTGCCACCAGTGACCCTCGGTGGGACAGGGGGCGCGGGAACACCGGGGAGCTGTTTTTT.

This clonotype was observed a few times. This chain links TRBV10-2 with TRBJ1-5; D not certain. Trimming stripped 3 bases from V and 6 bases from J, with 12 bases between. The CDR3 length is 14 residues. Germline V gives CDR1 WSHSY, CDR2 SAAADI. For the CDR3, the DNA is TGCGCCAGCAGTGATGTGGTACTCAGTCAGCCCCAGCATTTT. This codes for CASSDVVLSQPQHF.

The table lists this clonotype with many counts. The chain carries TRBV5-1 and TRBJ2-1; D is ambiguous. V lost 0 bases and J 10 bases, leaving 14 bases between the germline ends. The CDR3 is 14 residues long. Germline values: CDR1 SGHRS, CDR2 YFSETQ. CDR3: CASSLGQSDQEQFF. CDR3 in DNA: TGCGCCAGCAGCTTGGGACAATCGGACCAAGAGCAGTTCTTC.

This clonotype was seen at least ten times. The chain recombines TRBV3-1 with TRBJ1-3; D unclear. V was shortened by 5 bases and J by 1 base, with 18 bases between the two germline ends. CDR1 is LGHDT and CDR2 is YNNKEL in the germline V gene (reference sequence). The CDR3 runs 17 residues. The CDR3 coding sequence is TGTGCCAGCAGCAAAACCGGACCCCGGGCGTCTGGAAACACCATATATTTT. It encodes CASSKTGPRASGNTIYF.

In this sample, this clonotype turned up many times. J is TRBJ1-1 and V is TRBV28; 7 nucleotides match TRBD1. The CDR3 runs 14 residues. Unmatched junction bases numbered 4, after V lost 5 bases and J lost 1 base. The germline V gene encodes CDR1 MDHEN and CDR2 SYDVKM. The CDR3 sequence is CASSAGTANTEAFF. CDR3 DNA: TGTGCCAGCAGTGCGGGGACAGCGAACACTGAAGCTTTCTTT.

This clonotype has a count of ten or more. This CDR3 reads CASRLSLAGELFF. DNA for the CDR3: TGTGCCAGCAGATTGAGCCTCGCCGGGGAGCTGTTTTTT. The chain carries TRBV3-1 and TRBJ2-2; D remains ambiguous. The V gene lost 6 bases and the J gene lost 6 bases, with 11 bases spanning the gap. CDR1 LGHDT and CDR2 YNNKEL come from the germline V gene (reference sequence). CDR3 length: 13 amino acids. Full variable domain (remainder filled in from reference TRBV3-1 and TRBJ2-2): DTAVSQTPKYLVTQMGNDKSIKCEQNLGHDTMYWYKQDSKKFLKIMFSYNNKELIINETVPNRFSPKSPDKAHLNLHINSLELGDSAVYFCASRLSLAGELFFGEGSRLTVL.

The chain uses TRBV7-2 and TRBJ1-2; D call uncertain. The CDR3 runs to 11 residues. V was clipped by 5 bases and J by 8 bases, with 9 bases between them. From germline, CDR1 is SGHTA and CDR2 FQGNSA. The CDR3 DNA sequence: TGTGCCAGCAGCGATGGGCGCGGCTACACCTTC. Translation gives CASSDGRGYTF. Looking up the rest from reference TRBV7-2 and TRBJ1-2 gives the full variable domain: GAGVSQSPSNKVTEKGKDVELRCDPISGHTALYWYRQSLGQGLEFLIYFQGNSAPDKSGLPSDRFSAERTGGSVSTLTIQRTQQEDSAVYLCASSDGRGYTFGSGTRLTVV.

This clonotype has at least ten counts. This sequence joins TRBV15 and TRBJ2-5; the D is unclear. The germline gives CDR1 LNHNV, CDR2 YYDKDF (reference sequence). Trimming removed 7 bases from V and 3 bases from J, with 12 bases in between. The CDR3 has 13 amino acids. The CDR3 spells CATMPTKEETQYF. CDR3 in DNA: TGTGCCACCATGCCGACAAAGGAAGAGACCCAGTACTTC.